These 21 T cell receptor beta chains share one sample of origin, sequenced in a study of vaccination effects on CD4 cells after COVID-19. Culture lasted about 11 days before CD4+ T cell isolation. Profiling relied on immunoSEQ multiplex PCR, and the TCRdb table lists in-frame clones only, not all of them. Of tens of thousands of clones listed, 65% to 75% are singletons. These TCRs' antigens remain unknown. The sequencing used CD4+ T cells from PBMCs cultured without peptide, collected before COVID-19 vaccination. These receptors came from a human donor who had a prior SARS-CoV-2 infection.

V usage is TRBV15 and J usage is TRBJ2-5, with TRBD2 matching over 11 bases. The CDR3 runs 17 residues. In germline, CDR1 is LNHNV, CDR2 YYDKDF (reference sequence). Unmatched junction bases numbered 4, after V lost 1 base and J lost 0 bases. Written as DNA, the CDR3 is TGTGCCACCAGCAGAGGGGCTAGCGGGGGGTACCAAGAGACCCAGTACTTC. Protein product: CATSRGASGGYQETQYF.

This chain links TRBV5-1 with TRBJ2-2, with D perhaps TRBD1 or TRBD2 (5 bases each). CDR3 length: 16 amino acids. CDR1 is SGHRS, CDR2 YFSETQ, per germline. Deletions cut 4 bases from V and 3 bases from J, with 16 bases between. The CDR3 region is CASSPALGHYTGELFF. For the CDR3, the DNA is TGCGCCAGCAGCCCCGCACTAGGACATTACACCGGGGAGCTGTTTTTT.

In this sample, this clone turned up a few times. The chain employs TRBV5-1 and TRBJ2-2, with D possibly being TRBD1 or TRBD2 (5 bases each). Germline V gene sequence: CDR1 SGHRS, CDR2 YFSETQ. Trimming cost V 3 bases and J 1 base, with 13 bases left between them. This CDR3 has 16 amino acids. This CDR3 reads CASSYQGRLNTGELFF. The CDR3 bases are TGCGCCAGCAGCTATCAGGGACGGCTGAACACCGGGGAGCTGTTTTTT.

This sequence joins TRBV30 and TRBJ1-5; a possible D gene is TRBD1 (5 bases). CDR1 is GTSNPN and CDR2 is SVGIG in the germline V gene (reference sequence). This CDR3 has 14 residues. Trimming removed 2 bases at V and 2 bases at J, with 10 bases between. DNA for the CDR3: TGTGCCTGGAGTAGGGGTTTCGGCAATCAGCCCCAGCATTTT. The encoded protein is CAWSRGFGNQPQHF.

The chain carries TRBV29-1 and TRBJ2-5; TRBD2 matches at 7 bases. The V gene end was trimmed by 4 bases and the J gene end by 2 bases; junction bases not matched to a gene: 7. Germline CDR1 reads SQVTM; CDR2 reads ANQGSEA. The CDR3 totals 14 residues. CDR3 loop: CSVGGGDYQETQYF. CDR3 coding DNA: TGCAGCGTTGGAGGAGGGGACTATCAAGAGACCCAGTACTTC.

The chain combines TRBV3-1 (or the pseudogene TRBV3-2) with TRBJ2-3; no definite D call. The CDR3 length is 14 residues. Germline CDR1 and CDR2: LGHDT and YNNKEL (reference sequence). The ends were cut back, 2 bases at V and 1 base at J, with 7 bases in the middle. The DNA for the CDR3 is TGTGCCAGCAGCCAAATGAGCGGCACAGATACGCAGTATTTT. Amino acids: CASSQMSGTDTQYF.

The V and J genes are TRBV4-3 and TRBJ2-2, with TRBD2 matching 7 bases. With 2 bases clipped from V and 3 bases from J, the junction kept 9 bases outside the gene matches. Germline CDR1 and CDR2: LGHNA and YSLEER. The CDR3 is 17 amino acids. The CDR3 is CASSQNGGSGDTGELFF. CDR3 coding DNA: TGCGCCAGCAGCCAAAATGGCGGGAGTGGAGACACCGGGGAGCTGTTTTTT.

The gene calls are TRBV5-1 and TRBJ1-4; D is undetermined. The germline CDR1 and CDR2 sequences are SGHRS and YFSETQ. There are 15 residues in the CDR3. V was cut by 0 bases and J by 8 bases, with 14 bases left in between. The CDR3 bases are TGCGCCAGCAGCTTGGGCTCCCTAGAAGGCGAAAAACTGTTTTTT. Amino acids: CASSLGSLEGEKLFF.

The rearrangement uses TRBV5-1 and TRBJ2-1; 11 bases map to TRBD1. The germline CDR1 and CDR2 sequences are SGHRS and YFSETQ. V was clipped by 0 bases and J by 7 bases; unmatched bases: 6. The CDR3 covers 16 residues. The CDR3 DNA reads as TGCGCCAGCAGCTTGGAACCGGGACAGGGGGTGAATGAGCAGTTCTTC. It yields the protein CASSLEPGQGVNEQFF.

The chain combines TRBV28 with TRBJ1-2, with a weak D call TRBD1 (5 bases). The CDR3 is 12 amino acids. Trimming took 4 bases from V and 4 from J, leaving 7 bases between them. From germline, CDR1 is MDHEN and CDR2 SYDVKM. The chain's CDR3 is CASSSDSYGYTF. The CDR3 DNA follows: TGTGCCAGCAGTTCAGACAGCTATGGCTACACCTTC.

This sequence joins TRBV2 and TRBJ2-7, with D unclear. In germline, CDR1 is SNHLY, CDR2 FYNNEI. Trimming stripped 2 bases from V and 0 bases from J, with 11 bases between. The length of the CDR3 is 15 residues. The chain's CDR3 is CASSERPLDSYEQYF. As DNA, the CDR3 is TGTGCCAGCAGTGAACGACCGCTGGACTCCTACGAGCAGTACTTC.

The sample holds a few counts of this clone. This sequence joins TRBV18 and TRBJ1-3; maybe TRBD1 (5 bases). CDR1 and CDR2 (germline): KGHSH, LQKENI. The CDR3 totals 16 residues. V lost 5 bases to trimming and J lost 0 bases, with 14 bases between them. Written as DNA, the CDR3 is TGTGCCAGCTCATTGGGACGGAGCCTCTCTGGAAACACCATATATTTT. As protein: CASSLGRSLSGNTIYF.

The chain couples TRBV3-1 (or the pseudogene TRBV3-2) to TRBJ1-6; tentatively, D is TRBD1 (5 bases). Trimming took 1 base from V and 5 from J, leaving 15 bases between them. Germline assignment: CDR1 LGHDT and CDR2 YNNKEL (reference sequence). The CDR3 is 17 residues long. The CDR3 sequence is CASSQVWGSLDNSPLHF. The CDR3 nucleotides read TGTGCCAGCAGCCAAGTTTGGGGGAGCCTGGATAATTCACCCCTCCACTTT.

The chain has TRBV5-4 and TRBJ1-1, with TRBD1 matching over 9 bases. Germline V gene lookup returns CDR1 SGHNT and CDR2 YYREEE (reference sequence). After removal of 4 bases from V and 4 bases from J, the junction contained 8 bases not matched to a gene. The CDR3 covers 15 residues. CDR3 sequence: CASSGPPGQGTEAFF. CDR3 bases: TGTGCCAGCAGCGGGCCGCCGGGACAGGGCACTGAAGCTTTCTTT.

The CDR3 coding sequence is TGTGCCAGCAGTGACGAGGAGCAGTACTTC. Protein sequence: CASSDEEQYF. This chain uses TRBV6-2 or TRBV6-3 with TRBJ2-7; D is uncertain. There are 10 residues in the CDR3. V was shortened by 5 bases and J by 7 bases, with 6 bases between the two germline ends. Germline V gives CDR1 MNHEY, CDR2 SVGEGT.

This clone showed up just a few times. The rearrangement links TRBV9 to TRBJ2-1; 12 bases are shared with TRBD2. V trimming: 0 bases; J trimming: 7 bases; junction bases outside the gene matches: 8. The CDR3 totals 17 residues. Germline V gene sequence: CDR1 SGDLS, CDR2 YYNGEE. This CDR3 is CASSVVLAGGRENEQFF. As DNA, the CDR3 is TGTGCCAGCAGCGTAGTGCTAGCGGGAGGGCGCGAGAATGAGCAGTTCTTC.

The chain uses TRBV7-2 and TRBJ2-3, with D tentatively TRBD2 (5 bases). V was shortened by 6 bases and J by 3 bases, with 16 bases between the two germline ends. CDR1 is SGHTA and CDR2 is FQGNSA in the germline V gene. The CDR3 contains 15 residues. The CDR3 DNA reads TGTGCCAGCAGGCTCGGGATAGCCGGGACAGATACGCAGTATTTT. Residues: CASRLGIAGTDTQYF.

The genes are TRBV30 and TRBJ2-3; D gene ambiguous. Germline loops: CDR1 GTSNPN, CDR2 SVGIG (reference sequence). The ends were cut back, 3 bases at V and 2 bases at J, with 6 bases in the middle. The CDR3 has 12 residues. This CDR3 is CAWSILTDTQYF. Written as DNA, the CDR3 is TGTGCCTGGAGCATCCTCACAGATACGCAGTATTTT. The entire variable domain, with the rest obtained from reference TRBV30 and TRBJ2-3, is as follows: SQTIHQWPATLVQPVGSPLSLECTVEGTSNPNLYWYRQAAGRGLQLLFYSVGIGQISSEVPQNLSASRPQDRQFILSSKKLLLSDSGFYLCAWSILTDTQYFGPGTRLTVL.

The gene calls are TRBV29-1 and TRBJ2-1, with 12 bases that match TRBD2. The CDR3 covers 16 residues. Germline assignment: CDR1 SQVTM and CDR2 ANQGSEA. V lost 1 base to trimming and J lost 8 bases; unmatched junction nucleotides: 9. The chain's CDR3 is CSVEVRLAGAVDEQFF. CDR3 sequence (DNA): TGCAGCGTTGAAGTCCGACTAGCGGGAGCCGTCGATGAGCAGTTCTTC.

This clone occurred once. V gene TRBV29-1 combines with J gene TRBJ2-1; 10 bases agree with TRBD2. The germline V gene encodes CDR1 SQVTM and CDR2 ANQGSEA. J gave up 2 bases and V 7 bases, and 5 bases lay outside the gene matches. The CDR3 has 14 amino acids. CDR3 nucleotides: TGCAGCGCTGCCGGACTAGCGGCCTACAATGAGCAGTTCTTC. Amino acids: CSAAGLAAYNEQFF.

This chain connects TRBV30 to TRBJ1-3; 7 bases are shared with TRBD1. This CDR3 is built from 16 residues. V gave up 0 bases and J gave up 2 bases; unmatched junction bases: 7. Germline-derived CDR1 and CDR2 are GTSNPN and SVGIG (reference sequence). CDR3 in DNA: TGTGCCTGGAGTGTACCCAGGGGGATGACTGGAAACACCATATATTTT. Translated: CAWSVPRGMTGNTIYF.